The 24 T cell receptor beta chains below were found in one sample sequenced in a study of cytomegalovirus exposure and HLA in healthy donors. PCR employed 60 Vbeta and 13 Jbeta primers. Libraries were prepared by immunoSEQ multiplex PCR; TCRdb keeps only in-frame clonotypes and omits some of them. In the table there are around 120,000 clones, approximately 72% of which are singletons. Sequencing was carried out using PBMCs. The source is a woman in her forties or fifties in good health and CMV-seropositive.

V usage is TRBV25-1 and J usage is TRBJ2-3; 10 bases fit TRBD2. Per the germline V gene, CDR1 is MGHDK and CDR2 is SYGVNS. V lost 8 bases to trimming and J lost 4 bases; unmatched junction nucleotides: 9. The CDR3 runs to 15 residues. The CDR3: CASGQAGGGPDTQYF. DNA of the CDR3: TGTGCCAGCGGACAAGCGGGAGGGGGCCCAGATACGCAGTATTTT.

V is TRBV2 and J is TRBJ2-2; possible D gene TRBD1, 7 bases. With 2 bases removed from V and 4 bases from J, the gap between germline ends came to 8 bases. Germline V gene lookup returns CDR1 SNHLY and CDR2 FYNNEI. This CDR3 contains 14 residues. CDR3 nucleotide sequence: TGTGCCAGCAGTGAACAGGGGGGCACCGGGGAGCTGTTTTTT. Protein sequence: CASSEQGGTGELFF.

V gene TRBV7-8 combines with J gene TRBJ2-3, with 11 bases matching TRBD2. The trim removed 5 bases at V and 3 bases at J, leaving 10 bases unmatched. Germline assignment: CDR1 SGHVS and CDR2 FQNEAQ. The CDR3 is 17 residues long. CDR3 DNA: TGTGCCAGCAGCCAGGTGGGGGCTAGCGGGAGGACAGATACGCAGTATTTT. Translated, it gives CASSQVGASGRTDTQYF.

The chain joins TRBV9 to TRBJ2-7; D perhaps matches TRBD1 (5 bases). This CDR3 spans 14 amino acids. V was shortened by 5 bases and J by 5 bases, with 17 bases between the two germline ends. Germline V gives CDR1 SGDLS, CDR2 YYNGEE. The CDR3 reads CASSQDPGRDEQYF. The DNA for the CDR3 is TGTGCCAGCAGTCAAGACCCAGGGCGCGACGAGCAGTACTTC. Together with reference TRBV9 and TRBJ2-7, the CDR3 gives the full variable domain: DSGVTQTPKHLITATGQRVTLRCSPRSGDLSVYWYQQSLDQGLQFLIQYYNGEERAKGNILERFSAQQFPDLHSELNLSSLELGDSALYFCASSQDPGRDEQYFGPGTRLTVT.

In its sample, this clone was seen once. The chain recombines TRBV25-1 with TRBJ2-3, with no clear D. Between the trimmed V and J ends, which lost 1 base and 7 bases, there was a span of 3 bases. The CDR3 extends over 11 amino acids. Germline values: CDR1 MGHDK, CDR2 SYGVNS. CDR3 protein: CASSELYTQYF. The CDR3 DNA sequence: TGTGCCAGCAGTGAATTATATACGCAGTATTTT.

The CDR3 sequence is CSVDGRDRGKGYTF. CDR3 DNA sequence: TGCAGCGTTGATGGCCGGGACAGGGGAAAAGGCTACACCTTC. V and J are TRBV29-1 and TRBJ1-2; 10 positions match TRBD1. Germline values: CDR1 SQVTM, CDR2 ANQGSEA. J lost 8 bases, V lost 3 bases, and 9 bases had no gene match. This CDR3 spans 14 amino acids.

The J gene is TRBJ2-1, the V gene TRBV6-1, with D tentatively TRBD2 (7 bases). In germline, CDR1 is MNHNS, CDR2 SASEGT. V lost 11 bases and J 5 bases, leaving 13 bases between the germline ends. This CDR3 has 12 amino acids. The DNA for the CDR3 is TGTGCCGGGGGGGCGCGGGACAATGAGCAGTTCTTC. It specifies CAGGARDNEQFF.

The V and J genes are TRBV15 and TRBJ1-2; 9 bases agree with TRBD1. Trimming cost V 5 bases and J 8 bases; bases outside gene matches: 12. Germline loops: CDR1 LNHNV, CDR2 YYDKDF (reference sequence). This CDR3 region has 15 residues. CDR3 in DNA: TGTGCCACCAGCTCACAGGGGGCCAACCCCCTGGGCTACACCTTC. Its translation is CATSSQGANPLGYTF.

In nucleotides, the CDR3 is TGTGCCAGCAGCCGAGACAGGGGGCAAGAGACCCAGTACTTC. It yields the protein CASSRDRGQETQYF. The V call is TRBV11-1, the J call TRBJ2-5, with 9 bases matching TRBD1. The CDR3 totals 14 residues. Germline CDR1 is SGHAT and CDR2 is FQDESV (reference sequence). V lost 5 bases, J lost 2 bases, and 3 bases stayed unmatched.

The chain uses TRBV7-2 and TRBJ2-7, with D possibly TRBD1 on 6 matching bases. The CDR3 spans 14 residues. Germline-derived CDR1 and CDR2 are SGHTA and FQGNSA. The V and J ends lost 3 bases and 5 bases respectively, with 14 bases between them. CDR3: CASSLVNRAHEQYF. The DNA for the CDR3 is TGTGCCAGCAGCTTGGTAAACAGGGCCCACGAGCAGTACTTC.

The gene calls are TRBV6-5 and TRBJ2-7; weak D call: TRBD2 (6 bases). CDR1 and CDR2 (germline): MNHEY, SVGAGI. The CDR3 is made up of 13 amino acids. Trimming removed 2 bases at V and 7 bases at J, with 12 bases between. The CDR3 region is CASSYQAAGEQYF. In DNA, the CDR3 is TGTGCCAGCAGTTACCAGGCCGCGGGGGAGCAGTACTTC.

This chain joins TRBV19 and TRBJ2-2; D perhaps matches TRBD1 (5 bases). The CDR3 sequence is 20 residues long. With 1 base removed from V and 0 bases from J, the gap between germline ends came to 21 bases. Germline CDR1 reads LNHDA; CDR2 reads SQIVND (reference sequence). The CDR3 loop reads CASSIGLLRGRPANTGELFF. Here the CDR3 DNA reads TGTGCCAGTAGTATAGGCCTTTTAAGGGGCAGGCCCGCGAACACCGGGGAGCTGTTTTTT. Drawing the rest from reference TRBV19 and TRBJ2-2, the complete variable domain is DGGITQSPKYLFRKEGQNVTLSCEQNLNHDAMYWYRQDPGQGLRLIYYSQIVNDFQKGDIAEGYSVSREKKESFPLTVTSAQKNPTAFYLCASSIGLLRGRPANTGELFFGEGSRLTVL.

The J gene is TRBJ2-3, the V gene TRBV10-3; TRBD1 aligns across 7 bases. Trimming removed 11 bases from V and 2 bases from J; junction bases left unmatched: 13. The CDR3 length is 15 residues. Germline CDR1 ENHRY, CDR2 SYGVKD. Here the CDR3 DNA reads TGTGCCGCCGGACCGGGACAGAGGATCACAGATACGCAGTATTTT. Translated, it gives CAAGPGQRITDTQYF.

The chain has TRBV30 and TRBJ2-7, with 10 bases lining up with TRBD1. V lost 4 bases and J lost 4; bases outside the gene matches: 7. Germline CDR1 and CDR2: GTSNPN and SVGIG (reference sequence). CDR3 length equals 14 residues. CDR3 nucleotides: TGTGCCTGGACACAGCGGGACAGGGGTTACGAGCAGTACTTC. Amino acid sequence: CAWTQRDRGYEQYF.

The chain is built from TRBV2 and TRBJ1-1; D call uncertain. This CDR3 has 12 residues. V was pared by 6 bases and J by 0 bases, with 5 bases between. The germline V gene has CDR1 SNHLY and CDR2 FYNNEI. Here the CDR3 reads CASREMNTEAFF. In DNA form, the CDR3 reads TGTGCCAGCAGAGAGATGAACACTGAAGCTTTCTTT.

This sequence joins TRBV27 and TRBJ1-3; 7 bases align to TRBD1. This CDR3 comprises 13 residues. Germline CDR1 reads MNHEY; CDR2 reads SMNVEV (reference sequence). The V segment lost 3 bases and the J segment 4 bases; nucleotides outside the gene matches: 0. The CDR3 protein is CASSLGQGNTIYF. CDR3 coding DNA: TGTGCCAGCAGTTTGGGACAGGGAAACACCATATATTTT.

The V gene is TRBV4-2, the J gene TRBJ2-1; TRBD2 matches at 8 bases. V lost 3 bases and J lost 0; bases outside the gene matches: 1. Germline CDR1 LGHNA, CDR2 YNFKEQ. The CDR3 sequence is 15 residues long. The CDR3 loop reads CASSHGGDSYNEQFF. In DNA, the CDR3 is TGTGCCAGCAGCCACGGGGGGGACTCCTACAATGAGCAGTTCTTC.

The chain has TRBV5-5 and TRBJ2-7; D perhaps matches TRBD2 (6 bases). V was cut by 4 bases and J by 3 bases, with 11 bases left in between. CDR3 size: 13 residues. Germline CDR1 SGHKS, CDR2 YYEKEE (reference sequence). The CDR3 DNA follows: TGTGCCAGCAGCCCGGGACTCCACTACGAGCAGTACTTC. Translated: CASSPGLHYEQYF.

The chain couples TRBV5-1 to TRBJ1-2; 9 positions agree with TRBD1. This CDR3 region has 14 residues. Trimming at V came to 0 bases and at J to 7 bases, leaving 4 bases not matched to a gene. Germline CDR1 is SGHRS and CDR2 is YFSETQ. In DNA, the CDR3 is TGCGCCAGCAGCTTGGGGACAGGGGCCAGTGGCTACACCTTC. It translates to CASSLGTGASGYTF.

CDR3 nucleotide sequence: TGCGCCAGCAGCCAAGGGCACACAGGGGTGGCTGGCTACACCTTC. Protein product: CASSQGHTGVAGYTF. The V call is TRBV4-3, the J call TRBJ1-2, with TRBD1 matching 7 bases. This CDR3 has 15 amino acids. After removal of 1 base from V and 7 bases from J, the junction contained 9 bases not matched to a gene. The germline CDR1 and CDR2 sequences are LGHNA and YSLEER.

The chain has TRBV4-1 and TRBJ1-2, with 8 nucleotides matching TRBD1. With V trimmed by 3 bases and J by 4 bases, 16 bases remained unmatched. This CDR3 comprises 18 residues. From germline, CDR1 is MGHRA and CDR2 YSYEKL. This CDR3 reads CASSHRGGQEGSFYGYTF. The CDR3 coding sequence is TGCGCCAGCAGCCATCGCGGGGGACAGGAGGGCTCTTTCTATGGCTACACCTTC.

V gene TRBV29-1 combines with J gene TRBJ2-7; D is perhaps TRBD1 (5 bases). Germline loops: CDR1 SQVTM, CDR2 ANQGSEA. This CDR3 is built from 13 residues. V lost 6 bases and J 5 bases, leaving 17 bases between the germline ends. The CDR3 loop is CSVSPRRDNEQYF. In nucleotides, the CDR3 is TGCAGCGTCTCGCCCCGCAGGGATAACGAGCAGTACTTC.

V gene TRBV6-1 combines with J gene TRBJ2-1, with no clear D. The CDR3 is made up of 12 amino acids. Trimming left V 2 bases short and J 12 bases short, with 11 bases between. CDR1 and CDR2 from the germline V gene are MNHNS and SASEGT. CDR3 DNA: TGTGCCAGCAGTGAATTTGGGCTGCGGCAGTTCTTC. Its translation is CASSEFGLRQFF.

The rearrangement uses TRBV7-9 and TRBJ1-1; D remains unclear. From germline, CDR1 is SEHNR and CDR2 FQNEAQ (reference sequence). V lost 2 bases and J lost 1, with 5 bases in between. The CDR3 contains 13 residues. The DNA of the CDR3 is TGTGCCAGCAGCTTACGGGGGAACACTGAAGCTTTCTTT. Protein sequence: CASSLRGNTEAFF.